The 6 T cell receptor beta chains presented below share a single source sample, sequenced in a study of blood T cell repertoires in COVID-19. Assay: immunoSEQ multiplex PCR; the TCRdb copy retains only in-frame clones and omits some. This table has roughly 68,000 clones, roughly 80% appearing once. Sequencing was carried out using PBMCs or T cells enriched from blood (not recorded which). The receptors originated from a woman between 40 and 50 years old with acute COVID-19.

In its sample, this clone was seen a few times. This chain uses TRBV5-4 with TRBJ2-7, with a tentative D call TRBD2 (8 bases). V was clipped by 4 bases and J by 6 bases, with 14 bases between them. CDR3 length: 13 residues. Germline loops: CDR1 SGHNT, CDR2 YYREEE (reference sequence). The chain's CDR3 is CASSPGRGLEQYF. In DNA form, the CDR3 reads TGTGCCAGCAGCCCCGGGAGGGGGCTCGAGCAGTACTTC.

This clone has only one observation. The V and J genes are TRBV5-1 and TRBJ1-1, with 7 bases identical to TRBD1. From germline, CDR1 is SGHRS and CDR2 YFSETQ. The CDR3 has 19 amino acids. V dropped 4 bases and J dropped 1; count of bases not matched to a gene: 19. In DNA, the CDR3 is TGCGCCAGCAGCCACACAGCCTCGACAGGGACCTACCGGAACACTGAAGCTTTCTTT. Translated, it gives CASSHTASTGTYRNTEAFF.

The chain employs TRBV10-3 and TRBJ2-3; possibly TRBD2 for D (6 bases). The CDR3 runs 14 residues. The ends were cut back, 6 bases at V and 1 base at J, with 11 bases in the middle. The germline V gene has CDR1 ENHRY and CDR2 SYGVKD. CDR3: CAISRETGTDTQYF. Here the CDR3 DNA reads TGTGCCATCAGCCGGGAGACCGGCACAGATACGCAGTATTTT.

The V gene is TRBV11-2, the J gene TRBJ1-4; D is perhaps TRBD1 (5 bases). This CDR3 has 15 amino acids. Germline assignment: CDR1 SGHAT and CDR2 FQNNGV. The V gene lost 3 bases and the J gene lost 3 bases, with 11 bases spanning the gap. DNA of the CDR3: TGTGCCAGCAGCTTGAGGAGGGACCCTAATGAAAAACTGTTTTTT. Protein sequence: CASSLRRDPNEKLFF.

The chain couples TRBV27 to TRBJ1-6, with D unclear. The CDR3 has 14 amino acids. Germline V lookup: CDR1 MNHEY, CDR2 SMNVEV (reference sequence). V was pared by 3 bases and J by 5 bases, with 8 bases between. This CDR3 reads CASSFPGDNSPLHF. DNA of the CDR3: TGTGCCAGCAGTTTCCCAGGTGATAATTCACCCCTCCACTTT.

The chain carries TRBV5-6 and TRBJ1-1; D is unresolved. Per the germline V gene, CDR1 is SGHDT and CDR2 is YYEEEE. The CDR3 runs to 12 residues. V was pared by 0 bases and J by 6 bases, with 6 bases between. The CDR3 sequence: CASSLGSPEAFF. The CDR3, as DNA: TGTGCCAGCAGCTTGGGGAGTCCTGAAGCTTTCTTT.